Following are 19 T cell receptor beta chains from one sample sequenced in a study of CD8+ T cells in alopecia areata. RNA was isolated and reverse transcribed to cDNA, the sequencing template. Using immunoSEQ multiplex PCR, the repertoire was profiled, and TCRdb retains in-frame clones only, with some absent. The sample lists fewer than 250,000 clones; more than 50% were seen once. Documented treatment: oral pan-JAK inhibitor, 5-10 mg twice daily. Sequenced here: CD4+ T cells sorted from blood, sampled at week 24, from a patient treated with tofacitinib. The receptors stem from a human donor with alopecia areata.

V gene TRBV5-6 combines with J gene TRBJ2-5; no clear D. Germline values: CDR1 SGHDT, CDR2 YYEEEE. V lost 0 bases and J lost 2, with 17 bases in between. The CDR3 covers 17 residues. In nucleotides, the CDR3 is TGTGCCAGCAGCTTGGAAGGTCCTATCCCTAGACAAGAGACCCAGTACTTC. Translating it yields CASSLEGPIPRQETQYF.

This clone occurred a few times. The chain recombines TRBV4-3 with TRBJ1-1; no clear D gene. Germline assignment: CDR1 LGHNA and CDR2 YSLEER. Trimming removed 1 base from V and 4 bases from J, with 7 bases in between. The CDR3 sequence is 13 residues long. The DNA of the CDR3 is TGCGCCAGCAGCCAAGGGTCGACCACTGAAGCTTTCTTT. This gives the protein CASSQGSTTEAFF.

The chain joins TRBV30 to TRBJ1-2; no clear D. V was pared by 0 bases and J by 1 base, with 15 bases between. The CDR3 loop spans 16 amino acids. Germline CDR1 reads GTSNPN; CDR2 reads SVGIG (reference sequence). The CDR3 spells CAWSVLVGGSNYGYTF. In DNA, the CDR3 is TGTGCCTGGAGTGTACTGGTGGGCGGAAGTAACTATGGCTACACCTTC.

V is TRBV29-1 and J is TRBJ1-2, with unresolved D. V was clipped by 3 bases and J by 6 bases, with 8 bases between them. Per the germline V gene, CDR1 is SQVTM and CDR2 is ANQGSEA. CDR3 length: 11 residues. CDR3 loop: CSVDALHGYTF. In DNA, the CDR3 is TGCAGCGTTGACGCGTTACATGGCTACACCTTC.

The chain combines TRBV10-3 with TRBJ1-2, with TRBD1 as a possible D gene (5 bases). Looked up from germline, CDR1 is ENHRY and CDR2 is SYGVKD. The V end lost 5 bases, the J end lost 0 bases, and 19 bases lay between the germline ends. The CDR3 has 17 residues. For the CDR3, the DNA is TGTGCCATCAGTCGAACCTCTCCCAGGGAAGCTAACTATGGCTACACCTTC. Translating gives CAISRTSPREANYGYTF.

The chain joins TRBV5-1 to TRBJ1-2; no firm D call. The V end lost 4 bases, the J end lost 13 bases, and 14 bases lay between the germline ends. This CDR3 comprises 11 residues. Germline CDR1 reads SGHRS; CDR2 reads YFSETQ. CDR3 in DNA: TGCGCCAGCAGCCTCGGTGAAGTTTCCACCTTC. Protein: CASSLGEVSTF.

V usage is TRBV27 and J usage is TRBJ1-1; TRBD1 might be the D (5 bases). V lost 2 bases and J 10 bases, leaving 17 bases between the germline ends. The CDR3 totals 14 residues. The germline gives CDR1 MNHEY, CDR2 SMNVEV (reference sequence). CDR3 region: CASSLDFGGSLAFF. For the CDR3, the DNA is TGTGCCAGCAGTTTAGATTTCGGGGGTAGTTTAGCTTTCTTT.

The table lists this clone with a few counts. The genes are TRBV7-2 and TRBJ2-1; 11 bases map to TRBD2. CDR3 size: 18 residues. The J segment lost 3 bases and the V segment lost 1 base, leaving 8 bases of the junction unmatched. Germline V CDR1 and CDR2: SGHTA, FQGNSA. The CDR3 DNA is TGTGCCAGCAGCTTAGGCCGACTAGCGGGGAGTGGCTACAATGAGCAGTTCTTC. Its protein is CASSLGRLAGSGYNEQFF.

The gene calls are TRBV29-1 and TRBJ1-2; D might be TRBD1 (6 bases). The V gene's germline CDR1 is SQVTM and CDR2 ANQGSEA. V was shortened by 4 bases and J by 3 bases, with 12 bases between the two germline ends. The CDR3 has 13 residues. The CDR3: CSVGLHRDYGYTF. CDR3 coding DNA: TGCAGCGTTGGCCTGCACAGGGACTATGGCTACACCTTC.

The CDR3 DNA follows: TGTGCCAGCAGTTATTCCGCCCGTTTTGGCGAGCAGTACTTC. Amino acid sequence: CASSYSARFGEQYF. The gene calls are TRBV6-5 and TRBJ2-7; no clear D gene. Germline CDR1 is MNHEY and CDR2 is SVGAGI. Trimming took off 3 bases at V and 6 bases at J, with 15 bases between the two ends. This CDR3 has 14 amino acids.

Concerning this clone: The sample carries other DNA sequences with the same CDR3. The J gene is TRBJ1-1, the V gene TRBV29-1; no firm D call. From germline, CDR1 is SQVTM and CDR2 ANQGSEA. The CDR3 totals 12 residues. Trimming pared 4 bases from V and 1 base from J, leaving 7 bases between. The CDR3 region is CSVGQRNTEAFF. The CDR3 DNA reads TGCAGCGTTGGGCAGAGGAACACTGAAGCTTTCTTT.

The genes are TRBV27 and TRBJ2-7; TRBD2 matches at 8 bases. The CDR3 is 14 residues long. Losses at the gene ends were 4 bases for V and 3 bases for J; bases not matched to a gene: 5. Germline V gives CDR1 MNHEY, CDR2 SMNVEV (reference sequence). The CDR3 here is CASSSISGVYEQYF. CDR3 coding DNA: TGTGCCAGCAGTTCCATTAGCGGGGTCTACGAGCAGTACTTC.

The V gene is TRBV30, the J gene TRBJ2-3; D call uncertain. CDR1 and CDR2 from the germline V gene are GTSNPN and SVGIG (reference sequence). The CDR3 contains 17 residues. V was cut by 4 bases and J by 0 bases, with 20 bases left in between. CDR3 DNA sequence: TGTGCCTGGAATTCCTTCTTACGGACGACGAGCACAGATACGCAGTATTTT. It is translated as CAWNSFLRTTSTDTQYF.

V and J are TRBV30 and TRBJ2-6, with a tentative D call TRBD1 (6 bases). V lost 2 bases and J lost 0, with 8 bases in between. CDR3 length equals 15 residues. In germline, CDR1 is GTSNPN, CDR2 SVGIG (reference sequence). CDR3 nucleotides: TGTGCCTGGAGTAACAGGGTCTCTGGGGCCAACGTCCTGACTTTC. Translation: CAWSNRVSGANVLTF.

With respect to this clone: One junction end disagrees with the germline gene, perhaps due to a read error. V is TRBV30 and J is TRBJ2-5, with no clear D. CDR3 size: 10 residues. In germline, CDR1 is GTSNPN, CDR2 SVGIG (reference sequence). In DNA form, the CDR3 reads TGTGCCTGGGGTCTAGAGTCCCAGTACTTC. Translated: CAWGLESQYF.

This clone came up once. The chain has TRBV29-1 and TRBJ2-5; 9 nucleotides line up with TRBD1. The junction had 9 bases not matched to a gene; V was cut back by 5 bases and J by 2 bases. The CDR3 loop spans 15 amino acids. Germline loops: CDR1 SQVTM, CDR2 ANQGSEA. The CDR3 protein is CSVTGQGTNQETQYF. Written as DNA, the CDR3 is TGCAGCGTTACAGGACAGGGGACAAATCAAGAGACCCAGTACTTC.

This sequence joins TRBV2 and TRBJ2-7, with 8 bases identical to TRBD1. The CDR3 contains 13 residues. Germline V gene sequence: CDR1 SNHLY, CDR2 FYNNEI. The V and J ends lost 7 bases and 6 bases, in that order; junction bases with no gene match: 8. The CDR3 here is CASMPQGAIEQYF. Here the CDR3 DNA reads TGTGCCAGCATGCCCCAGGGGGCGATCGAGCAGTACTTC. The variable domain in full, completed from reference TRBV2 and TRBJ2-7, reads EPEVTQTPSHQVTQMGQEVILRCVPISNHLYFYWYRQILGQKVEFLVSFYNNEISEKSEIFDDQFSVERPDGSNFTLKIRSTKLEDSAMYFCASMPQGAIEQYFGPGTRLTVT.

The rearrangement joins TRBV30 to TRBJ1-5; D unclear. Germline V gene lookup returns CDR1 GTSNPN and CDR2 SVGIG (reference sequence). The CDR3 spans 13 residues. The ends were cut back, 4 bases at V and 5 bases at J, with 12 bases in the middle. For the CDR3, the DNA is TGTGCCTGGAACCCGAGGTCAGATCAGCCCCAGCATTTT. This translates into CAWNPRSDQPQHF.

The V call is TRBV5-1, the J call TRBJ2-3; D perhaps matches TRBD2 (5 bases). Trimming took off 7 bases at V and 2 bases at J, with 14 bases between the two ends. CDR3 size: 14 residues. The germline V gene has CDR1 SGHRS and CDR2 YFSETQ. CDR3 protein: CASGPERNTDTQYF. The CDR3 DNA reads as TGCGCCAGCGGCCCAGAGCGGAACACAGATACGCAGTATTTT.